The clone carrying this T cell receptor (beta chain) was seen only a few times. What it binds is not known. The data belong to a study of tumor-infiltrating lymphocytes in primary liver carcinoma. Study results and limitations: Tumor-adjacent and tumor-blood pairs shared a smaller degree of overlap than tumor region pairs.

Co-extracting RNA and DNA was done with about 20-34 mg of unsorted bulk tissue as input. Those sampled were patients whose primary liver carcinoma was treated by surgical resection. V lost 6 bases and J lost 6; bases outside the gene matches: 7. CDR3 length: 15 residues. The germline V gene encodes CDR1 ENHRY and CDR2 SYGVKD. Production of TCR beta cDNA used around 0.45 ug total RNA together with a constant-region primer. Slightly modified ARM-PCR, run as three nested multiplex PCR rounds, produced the TCR beta libraries. Both of the initial two PCR rounds ran for nine to eleven cycles and employed TRBV1-TRBV30 forward primers alongside a C-beta reverse primer. TCRdb fed the multiplex PCR reads into MiXCR, producing one record per CDR3 protein. The repertoire holds about 120,000 distinct CDR3 sequences, with around 60% as singletons.

This sequence was found in a woman aged 55-69 years with primary liver carcinoma and hepatitis B virus infection. The chain carries TRBV10-3 and TRBJ2-1, with 11 positions matching TRBD2. The specimen sequenced was liver tumor tissue from sampling region 1. Documented subset: tumor region T1, superior pole. The CDR3: CAISAAGTSGNEQFF. In DNA, the CDR3 is TGTGCCATCAGCGCCGCCGGGACTAGCGGCAATGAGCAGTTCTTC.